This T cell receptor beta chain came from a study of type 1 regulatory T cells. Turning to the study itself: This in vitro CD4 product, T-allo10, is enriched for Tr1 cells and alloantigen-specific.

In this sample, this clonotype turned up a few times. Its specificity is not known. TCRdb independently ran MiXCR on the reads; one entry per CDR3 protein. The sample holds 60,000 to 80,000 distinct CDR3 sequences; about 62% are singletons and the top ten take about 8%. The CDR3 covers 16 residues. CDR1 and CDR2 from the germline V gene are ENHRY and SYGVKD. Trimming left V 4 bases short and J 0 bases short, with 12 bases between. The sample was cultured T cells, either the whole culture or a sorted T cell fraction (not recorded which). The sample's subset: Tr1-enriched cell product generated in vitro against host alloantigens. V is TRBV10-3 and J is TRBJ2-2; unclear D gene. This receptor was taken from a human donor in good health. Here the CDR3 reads CAISGMGFANTGELFF. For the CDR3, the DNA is TGTGCCATCAGTGGGATGGGATTTGCGAACACCGGGGAGCTGTTTTTT.